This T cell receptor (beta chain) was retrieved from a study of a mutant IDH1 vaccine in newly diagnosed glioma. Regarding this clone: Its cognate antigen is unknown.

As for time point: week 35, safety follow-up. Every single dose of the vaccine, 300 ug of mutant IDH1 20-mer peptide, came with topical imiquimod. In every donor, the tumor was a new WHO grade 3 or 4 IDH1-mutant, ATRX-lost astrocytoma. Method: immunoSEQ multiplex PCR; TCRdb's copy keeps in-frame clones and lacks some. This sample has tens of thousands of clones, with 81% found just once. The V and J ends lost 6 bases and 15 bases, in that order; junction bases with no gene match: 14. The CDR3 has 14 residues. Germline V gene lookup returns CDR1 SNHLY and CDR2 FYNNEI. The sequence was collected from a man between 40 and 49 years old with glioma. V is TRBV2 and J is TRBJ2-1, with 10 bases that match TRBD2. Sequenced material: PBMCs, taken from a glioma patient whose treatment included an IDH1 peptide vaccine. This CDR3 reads CASRPVPEREGPFF. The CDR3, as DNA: TGTGCCAGCAGACCCGTACCCGAGCGGGAGGGACCGTTCTTC.